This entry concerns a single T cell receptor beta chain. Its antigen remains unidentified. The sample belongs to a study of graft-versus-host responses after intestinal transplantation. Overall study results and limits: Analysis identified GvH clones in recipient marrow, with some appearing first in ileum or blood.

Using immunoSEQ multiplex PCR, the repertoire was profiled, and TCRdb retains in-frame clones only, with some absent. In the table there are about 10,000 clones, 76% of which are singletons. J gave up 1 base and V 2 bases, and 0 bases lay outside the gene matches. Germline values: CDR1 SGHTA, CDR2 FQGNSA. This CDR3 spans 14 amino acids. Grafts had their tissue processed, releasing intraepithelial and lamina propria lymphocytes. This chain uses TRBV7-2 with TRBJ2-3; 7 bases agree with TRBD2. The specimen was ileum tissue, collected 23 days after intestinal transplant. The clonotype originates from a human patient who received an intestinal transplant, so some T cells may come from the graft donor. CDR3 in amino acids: CASSLLAGTDTQYF. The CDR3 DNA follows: TGTGCCAGCAGCTTACTAGCGGGCACAGATACGCAGTATTTT.